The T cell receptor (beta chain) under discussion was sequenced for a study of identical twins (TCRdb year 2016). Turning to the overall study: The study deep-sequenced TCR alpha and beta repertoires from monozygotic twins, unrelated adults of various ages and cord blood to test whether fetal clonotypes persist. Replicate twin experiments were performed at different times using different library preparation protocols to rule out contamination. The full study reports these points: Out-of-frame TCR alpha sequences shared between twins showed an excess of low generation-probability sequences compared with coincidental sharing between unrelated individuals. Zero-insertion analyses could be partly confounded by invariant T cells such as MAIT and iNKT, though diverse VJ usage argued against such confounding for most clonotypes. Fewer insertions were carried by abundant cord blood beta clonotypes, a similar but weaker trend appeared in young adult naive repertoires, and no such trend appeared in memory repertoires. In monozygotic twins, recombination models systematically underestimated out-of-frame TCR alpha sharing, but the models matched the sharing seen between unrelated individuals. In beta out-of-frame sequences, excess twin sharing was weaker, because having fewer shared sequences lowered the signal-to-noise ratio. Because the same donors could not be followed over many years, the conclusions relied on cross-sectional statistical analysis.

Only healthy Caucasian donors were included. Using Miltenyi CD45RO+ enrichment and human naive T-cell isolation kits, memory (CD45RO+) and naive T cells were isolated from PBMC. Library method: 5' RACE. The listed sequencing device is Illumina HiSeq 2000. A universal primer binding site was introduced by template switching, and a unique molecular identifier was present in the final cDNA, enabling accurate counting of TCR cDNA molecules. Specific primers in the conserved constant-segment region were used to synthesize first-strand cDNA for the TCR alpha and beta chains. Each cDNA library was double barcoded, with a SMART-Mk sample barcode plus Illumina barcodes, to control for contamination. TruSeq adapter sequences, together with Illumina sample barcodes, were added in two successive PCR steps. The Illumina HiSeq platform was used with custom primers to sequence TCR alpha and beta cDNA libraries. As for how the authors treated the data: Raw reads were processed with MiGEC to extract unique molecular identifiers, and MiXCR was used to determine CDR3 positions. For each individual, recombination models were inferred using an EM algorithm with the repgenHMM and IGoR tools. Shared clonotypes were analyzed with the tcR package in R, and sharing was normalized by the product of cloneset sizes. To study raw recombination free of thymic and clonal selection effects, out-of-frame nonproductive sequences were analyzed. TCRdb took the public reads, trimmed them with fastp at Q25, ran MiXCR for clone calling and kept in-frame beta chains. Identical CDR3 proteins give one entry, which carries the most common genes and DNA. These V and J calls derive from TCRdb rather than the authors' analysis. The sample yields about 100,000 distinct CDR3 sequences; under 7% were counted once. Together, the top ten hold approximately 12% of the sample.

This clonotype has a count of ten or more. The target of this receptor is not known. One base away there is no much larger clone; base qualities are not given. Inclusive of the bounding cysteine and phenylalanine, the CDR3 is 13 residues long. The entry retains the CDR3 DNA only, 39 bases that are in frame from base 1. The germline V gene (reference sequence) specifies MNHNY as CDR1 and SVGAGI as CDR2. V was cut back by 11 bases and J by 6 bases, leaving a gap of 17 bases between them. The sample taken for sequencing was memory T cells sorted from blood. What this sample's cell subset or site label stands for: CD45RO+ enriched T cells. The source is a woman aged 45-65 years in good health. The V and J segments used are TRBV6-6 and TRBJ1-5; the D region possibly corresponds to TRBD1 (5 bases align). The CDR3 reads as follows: CAADSGMGQPQHF. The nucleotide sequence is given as TGTGCCGCTGACAGCGGTATGGGTCAGCCCCAGCATTTT.